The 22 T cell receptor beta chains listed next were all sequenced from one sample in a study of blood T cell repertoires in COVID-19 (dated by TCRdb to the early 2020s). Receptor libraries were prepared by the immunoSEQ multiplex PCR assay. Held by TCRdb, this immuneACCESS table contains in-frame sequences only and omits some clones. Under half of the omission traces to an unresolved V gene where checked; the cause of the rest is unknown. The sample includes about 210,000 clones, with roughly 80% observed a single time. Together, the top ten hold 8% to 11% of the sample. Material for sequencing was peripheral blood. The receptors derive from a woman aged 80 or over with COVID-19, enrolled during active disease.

CDR3 bases: TGTGCCAGCAGCCTACTAGCGGGGGAGACCGGGGAGCTGTTTTTT. Amino acid sequence: CASSLLAGETGELFF. The rearrangement joins TRBV6-2 or TRBV6-3 to TRBJ2-2, with TRBD2 identical over 11 bases. The V gene end was trimmed by 6 bases and the J gene end by 5 bases; junction bases not matched to a gene: 5. The CDR3 sequence is 15 residues long. Germline assignment: CDR1 MNHEY and CDR2 SVGEGT.

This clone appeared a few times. This chain's CDR3 is CASSYATGTLNTEAFF. The CDR3 DNA follows: TGTGCCAGCAGTTACGCCACCGGGACATTGAACACTGAAGCTTTCTTT. The chain uses TRBV6-5 and TRBJ1-1; possibly TRBD1 for D (6 bases). CDR1 MNHEY and CDR2 SVGAGI come from the germline V gene. The CDR3 length is 16 residues. Trimming removed 2 bases from V and 0 bases from J, with 13 bases in between.

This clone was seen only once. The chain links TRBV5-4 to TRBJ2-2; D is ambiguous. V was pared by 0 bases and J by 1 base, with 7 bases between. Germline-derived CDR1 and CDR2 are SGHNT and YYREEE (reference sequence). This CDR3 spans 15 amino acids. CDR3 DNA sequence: TGTGCCAGCAGCTTGGGAGCCGGGAACACCGGGGAGCTGTTTTTT. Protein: CASSLGAGNTGELFF.

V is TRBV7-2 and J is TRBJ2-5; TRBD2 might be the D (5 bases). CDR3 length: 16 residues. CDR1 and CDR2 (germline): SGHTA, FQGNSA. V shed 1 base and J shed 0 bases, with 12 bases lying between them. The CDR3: CASSLGLFGDQETQYF. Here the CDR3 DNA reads TGTGCCAGCAGCTTAGGTCTCTTCGGGGACCAAGAGACCCAGTACTTC. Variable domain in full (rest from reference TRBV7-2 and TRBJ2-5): GAGVSQSPSNKVTEKGKDVELRCDPISGHTALYWYRQSLGQGLEFLIYFQGNSAPDKSGLPSDRFSAERTGGSVSTLTIQRTQQEDSAVYLCASSLGLFGDQETQYFGPGTRLLVL.

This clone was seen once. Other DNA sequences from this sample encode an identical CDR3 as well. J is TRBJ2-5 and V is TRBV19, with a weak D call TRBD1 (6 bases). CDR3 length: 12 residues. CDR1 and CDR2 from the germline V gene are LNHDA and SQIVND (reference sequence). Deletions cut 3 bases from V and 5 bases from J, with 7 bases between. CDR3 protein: CASSIQGETQYF. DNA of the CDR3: TGTGCCAGTAGTATCCAGGGGGAGACCCAGTACTTC.

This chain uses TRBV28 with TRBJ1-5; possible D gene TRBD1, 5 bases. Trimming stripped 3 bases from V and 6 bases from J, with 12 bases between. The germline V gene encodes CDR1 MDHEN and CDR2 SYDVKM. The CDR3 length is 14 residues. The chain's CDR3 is CASSLTERGQPQHF. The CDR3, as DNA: TGTGCCAGCAGTTTGACCGAAAGGGGTCAGCCCCAGCATTTT.

The CDR3 DNA reads as TGCAGCGTGGGAGGGATTGGACGCGGCTACACCTTC. It specifies CSVGGIGRGYTF. This chain joins TRBV29-1 and TRBJ1-2, with D hard to call. Germline CDR1 and CDR2: SQVTM and ANQGSEA. CDR3 length: 12 amino acids. V lost 6 bases and J lost 8, with 16 bases in between.

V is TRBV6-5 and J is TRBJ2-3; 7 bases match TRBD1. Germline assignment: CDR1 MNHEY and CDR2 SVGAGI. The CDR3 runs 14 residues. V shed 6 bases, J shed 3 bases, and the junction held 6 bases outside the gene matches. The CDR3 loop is CASSTGDSTDTQYF. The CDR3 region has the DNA TGTGCCAGCAGCACAGGGGATTCGACAGATACGCAGTATTTT.

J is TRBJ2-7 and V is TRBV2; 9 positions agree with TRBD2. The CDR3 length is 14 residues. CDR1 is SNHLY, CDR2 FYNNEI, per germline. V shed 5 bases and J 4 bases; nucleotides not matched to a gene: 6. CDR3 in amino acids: CASSLGGGAYEQYF. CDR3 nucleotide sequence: TGTGCCAGCAGTTTGGGCGGGGGGGCGTACGAGCAGTACTTC.

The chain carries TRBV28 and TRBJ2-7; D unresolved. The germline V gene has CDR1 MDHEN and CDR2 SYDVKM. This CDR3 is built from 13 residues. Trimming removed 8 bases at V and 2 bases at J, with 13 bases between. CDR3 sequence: CASLRGSTYEQYF. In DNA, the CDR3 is TGTGCCAGCCTTCGCGGCAGTACCTACGAGCAGTACTTC. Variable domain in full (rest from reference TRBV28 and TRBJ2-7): DVKVTQSSRYLVKRTGEKVFLECVQDMDHENMFWYRQDPGLGLRLIYFSYDVKMKEKGDIPEGYSVSREKKERFSLILESASTNQTSMYLCASLRGSTYEQYFGPGTRLTVT.

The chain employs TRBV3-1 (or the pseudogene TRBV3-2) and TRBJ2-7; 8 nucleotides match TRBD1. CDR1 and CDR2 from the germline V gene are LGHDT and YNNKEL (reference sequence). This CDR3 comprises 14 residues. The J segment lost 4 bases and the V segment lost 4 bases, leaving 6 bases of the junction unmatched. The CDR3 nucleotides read TGTGCCAGCAGCCGACAGGGGTCCATTTACGAGCAGTACTTC. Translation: CASSRQGSIYEQYF.

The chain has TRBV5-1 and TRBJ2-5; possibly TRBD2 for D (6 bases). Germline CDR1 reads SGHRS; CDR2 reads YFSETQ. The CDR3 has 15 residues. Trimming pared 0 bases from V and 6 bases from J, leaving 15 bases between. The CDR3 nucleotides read TGCGCCAGCAGCTTGGGGAGGGACGGCCCTAAGACCCAGTACTTC. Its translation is CASSLGRDGPKTQYF.

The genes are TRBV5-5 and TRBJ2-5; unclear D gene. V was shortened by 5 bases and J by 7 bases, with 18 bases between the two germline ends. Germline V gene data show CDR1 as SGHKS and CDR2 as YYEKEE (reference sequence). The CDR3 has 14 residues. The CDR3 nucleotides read TGTGCCAGCAGAGAGGCCCCGGGTCGTGGGACCCAGTACTTC. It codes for CASREAPGRGTQYF.

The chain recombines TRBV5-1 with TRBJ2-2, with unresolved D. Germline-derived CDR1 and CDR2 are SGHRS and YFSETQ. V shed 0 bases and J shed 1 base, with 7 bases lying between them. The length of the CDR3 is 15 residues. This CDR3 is CASSLDPMNTGELFF. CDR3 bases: TGCGCCAGCAGCTTGGATCCAATGAACACCGGGGAGCTGTTTTTT.

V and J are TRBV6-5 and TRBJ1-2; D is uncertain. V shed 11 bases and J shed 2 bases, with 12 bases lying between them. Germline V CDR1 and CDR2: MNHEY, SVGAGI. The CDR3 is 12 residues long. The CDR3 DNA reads TGTGCCGGTAAGGTGGAGAACTATGGCTACACCTTC. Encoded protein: CAGKVENYGYTF.

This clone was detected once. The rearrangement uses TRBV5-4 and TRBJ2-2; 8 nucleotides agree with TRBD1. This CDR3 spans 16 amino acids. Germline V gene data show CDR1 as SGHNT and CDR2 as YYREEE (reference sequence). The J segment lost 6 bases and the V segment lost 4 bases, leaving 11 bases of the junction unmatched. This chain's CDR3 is CASSPDRNRGAGELFF. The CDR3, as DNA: TGTGCCAGCAGCCCCGACAGGAACAGGGGGGCCGGGGAGCTGTTTTTT.

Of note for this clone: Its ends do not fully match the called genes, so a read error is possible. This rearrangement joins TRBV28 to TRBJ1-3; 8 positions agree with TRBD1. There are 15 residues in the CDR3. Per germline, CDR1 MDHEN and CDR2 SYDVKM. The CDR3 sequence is CASTLEDRAGNTIYF. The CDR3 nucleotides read TGTGCCAGCACTTTAGAGGACAGGGCTGGAAACACCATATATTTT.

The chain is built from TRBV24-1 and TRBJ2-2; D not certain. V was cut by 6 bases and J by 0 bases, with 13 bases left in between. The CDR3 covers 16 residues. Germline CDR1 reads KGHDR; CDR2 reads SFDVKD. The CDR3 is CATSRVRVSNTGELFF. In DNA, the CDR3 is TGTGCCACCAGTCGGGTCAGAGTATCGAACACCGGGGAGCTGTTTTTT.

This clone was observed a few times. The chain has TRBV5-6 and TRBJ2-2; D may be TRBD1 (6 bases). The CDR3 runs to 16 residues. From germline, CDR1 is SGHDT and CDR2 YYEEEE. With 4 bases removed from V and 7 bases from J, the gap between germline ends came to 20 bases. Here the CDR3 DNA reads TGTGCCAGCAGCCCTGGGGGCCAGGGGATAAGCGGGGAGCTGTTTTTT. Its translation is CASSPGGQGISGELFF.

The CDR3 DNA reads TGTGCCAGCAGCCCTTATGTGGGGGGGTTCACCGGGGAGCTGTTTTTT. As protein: CASSPYVGGFTGELFF. The genes are TRBV7-6 and TRBJ2-2, with TRBD2 matching over 7 bases. V was pared by 5 bases and J by 4 bases, with 10 bases of the junction left unmatched. The germline V gene has CDR1 SGHVS and CDR2 FNYEAQ. The CDR3 length is 16 residues.

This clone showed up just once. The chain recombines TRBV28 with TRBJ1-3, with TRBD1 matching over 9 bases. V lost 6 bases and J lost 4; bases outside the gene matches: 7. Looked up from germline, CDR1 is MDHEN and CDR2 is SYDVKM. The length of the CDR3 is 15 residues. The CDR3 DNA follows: TGTGCCAGCAGGTCCGGGACAGGGCGAGGAAACACCATATATTTT. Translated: CASRSGTGRGNTIYF.

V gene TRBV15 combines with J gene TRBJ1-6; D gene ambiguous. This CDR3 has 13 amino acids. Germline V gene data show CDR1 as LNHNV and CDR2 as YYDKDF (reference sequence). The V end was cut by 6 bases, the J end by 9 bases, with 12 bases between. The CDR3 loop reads CATSLDGSSPLHF. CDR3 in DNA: TGTGCCACCAGTCTAGACGGGAGTTCACCCCTCCACTTT.